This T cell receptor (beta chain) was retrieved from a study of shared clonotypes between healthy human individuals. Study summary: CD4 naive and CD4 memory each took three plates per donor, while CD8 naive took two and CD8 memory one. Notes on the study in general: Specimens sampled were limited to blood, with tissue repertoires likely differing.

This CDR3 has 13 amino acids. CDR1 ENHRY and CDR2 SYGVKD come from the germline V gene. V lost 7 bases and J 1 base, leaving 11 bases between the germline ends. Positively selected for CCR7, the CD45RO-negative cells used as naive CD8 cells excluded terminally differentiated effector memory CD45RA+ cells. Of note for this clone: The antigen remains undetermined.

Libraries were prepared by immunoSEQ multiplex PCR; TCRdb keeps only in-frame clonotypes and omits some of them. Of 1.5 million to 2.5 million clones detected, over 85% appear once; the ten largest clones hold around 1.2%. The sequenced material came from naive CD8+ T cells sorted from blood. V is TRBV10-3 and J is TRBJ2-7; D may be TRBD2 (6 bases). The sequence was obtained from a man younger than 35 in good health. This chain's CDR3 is CAITLAPSYEQYF. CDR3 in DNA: TGTGCCATCACCCTAGCGCCTTCCTACGAGCAGTACTTC.